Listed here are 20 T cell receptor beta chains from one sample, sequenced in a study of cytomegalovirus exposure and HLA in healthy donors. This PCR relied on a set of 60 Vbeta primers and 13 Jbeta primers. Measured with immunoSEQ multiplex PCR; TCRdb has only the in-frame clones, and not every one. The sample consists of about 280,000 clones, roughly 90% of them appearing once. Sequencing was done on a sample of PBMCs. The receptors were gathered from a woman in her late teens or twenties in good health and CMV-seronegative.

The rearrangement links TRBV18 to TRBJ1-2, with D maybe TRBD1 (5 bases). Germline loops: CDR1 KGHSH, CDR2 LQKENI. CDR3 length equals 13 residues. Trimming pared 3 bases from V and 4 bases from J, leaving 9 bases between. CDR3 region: CASSPEGVYGYTF. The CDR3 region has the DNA TGTGCCAGCTCACCTGAAGGGGTCTATGGCTACACCTTC.

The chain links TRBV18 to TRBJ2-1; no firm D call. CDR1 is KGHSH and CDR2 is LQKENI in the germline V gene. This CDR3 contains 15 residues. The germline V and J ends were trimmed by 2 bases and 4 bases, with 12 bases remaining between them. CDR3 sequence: CASSPMASQYNEQFF. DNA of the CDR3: TGTGCCAGCTCACCAATGGCTAGTCAGTACAATGAGCAGTTCTTC.

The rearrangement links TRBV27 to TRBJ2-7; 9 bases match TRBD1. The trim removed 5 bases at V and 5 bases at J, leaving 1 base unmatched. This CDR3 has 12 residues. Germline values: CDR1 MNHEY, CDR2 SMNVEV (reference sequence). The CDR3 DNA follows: TGTGCCAGCAGTAGGACAGGGGACGAGCAGTACTTC. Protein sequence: CASSRTGDEQYF.

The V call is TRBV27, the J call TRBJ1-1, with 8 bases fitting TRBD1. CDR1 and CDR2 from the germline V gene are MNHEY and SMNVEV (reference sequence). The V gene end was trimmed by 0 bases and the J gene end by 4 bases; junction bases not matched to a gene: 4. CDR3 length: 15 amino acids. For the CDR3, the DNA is TGTGCCAGCAGTTTATCAACAGGGGGGGGCACTGAAGCTTTCTTT. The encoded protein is CASSLSTGGGTEAFF.

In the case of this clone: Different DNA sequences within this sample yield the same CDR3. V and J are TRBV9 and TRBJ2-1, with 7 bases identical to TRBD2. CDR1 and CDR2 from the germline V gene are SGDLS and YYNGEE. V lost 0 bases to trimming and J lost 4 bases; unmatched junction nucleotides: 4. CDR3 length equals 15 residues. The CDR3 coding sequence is TGTGCCAGCAGCGTAGGGGCGGGGGAATACAATGAGCAGTTCTTC. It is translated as CASSVGAGEYNEQFF. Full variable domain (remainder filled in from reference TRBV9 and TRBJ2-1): DSGVTQTPKHLITATGQRVTLRCSPRSGDLSVYWYQQSLDQGLQFLIQYYNGEERAKGNILERFSAQQFPDLHSELNLSSLELGDSALYFCASSVGAGEYNEQFFGPGTRLTVL.

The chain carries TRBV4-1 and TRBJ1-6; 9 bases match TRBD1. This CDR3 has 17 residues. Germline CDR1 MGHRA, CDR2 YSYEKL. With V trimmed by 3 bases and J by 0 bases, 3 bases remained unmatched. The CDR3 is CASSQGQGGSYNSPLHF. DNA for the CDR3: TGCGCCAGCAGCCAGGGACAGGGTGGCTCCTATAATTCACCCCTCCACTTT.

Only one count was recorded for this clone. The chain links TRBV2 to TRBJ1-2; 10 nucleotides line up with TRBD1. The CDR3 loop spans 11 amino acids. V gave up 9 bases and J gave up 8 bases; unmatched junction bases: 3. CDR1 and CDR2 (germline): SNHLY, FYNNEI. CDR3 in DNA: TGTGCCAGGACAGGGGGCCAGGGCTACACCTTC. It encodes CARTGGQGYTF.

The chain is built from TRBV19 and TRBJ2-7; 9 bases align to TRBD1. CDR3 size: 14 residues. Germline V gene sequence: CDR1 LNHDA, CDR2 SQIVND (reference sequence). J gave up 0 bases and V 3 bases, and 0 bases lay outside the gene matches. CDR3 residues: CASSMGQGSYEQYF. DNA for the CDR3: TGTGCCAGTAGTATGGGACAGGGCTCCTACGAGCAGTACTTC.

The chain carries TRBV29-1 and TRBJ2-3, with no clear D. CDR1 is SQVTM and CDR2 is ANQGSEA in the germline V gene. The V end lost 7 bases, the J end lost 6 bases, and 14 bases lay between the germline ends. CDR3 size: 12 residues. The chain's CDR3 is CSASVLMDTQYF. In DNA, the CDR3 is TGCAGCGCGTCGGTTTTGATGGATACGCAGTATTTT.

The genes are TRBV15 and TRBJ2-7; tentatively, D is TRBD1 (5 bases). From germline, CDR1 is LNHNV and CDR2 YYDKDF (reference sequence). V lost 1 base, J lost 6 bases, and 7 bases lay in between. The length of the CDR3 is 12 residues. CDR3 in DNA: TGTGCCACCAGCAGAGTTGGGGCCGAGCAGTACTTC. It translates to CATSRVGAEQYF. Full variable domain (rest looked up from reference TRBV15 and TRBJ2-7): DAMVIQNPRYQVTQFGKPVTLSCSQTLNHNVMYWYQQKSSQAPKLLFHYYDKDFNNEADTPDNFQSRRPNTSFCFLDIRSPGLGDTAMYLCATSRVGAEQYFGPGTRLTVT.

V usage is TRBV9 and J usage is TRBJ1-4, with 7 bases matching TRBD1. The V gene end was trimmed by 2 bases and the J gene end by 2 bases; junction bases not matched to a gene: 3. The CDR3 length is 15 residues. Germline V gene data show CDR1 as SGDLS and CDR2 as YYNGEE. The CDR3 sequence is CASSVTGATNEKLFF. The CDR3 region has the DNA TGTGCCAGCAGCGTCACAGGGGCGACTAATGAAAAACTGTTTTTT. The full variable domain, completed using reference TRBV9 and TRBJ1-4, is DSGVTQTPKHLITATGQRVTLRCSPRSGDLSVYWYQQSLDQGLQFLIQYYNGEERAKGNILERFSAQQFPDLHSELNLSSLELGDSALYFCASSVTGATNEKLFFGSGTQLSVL.

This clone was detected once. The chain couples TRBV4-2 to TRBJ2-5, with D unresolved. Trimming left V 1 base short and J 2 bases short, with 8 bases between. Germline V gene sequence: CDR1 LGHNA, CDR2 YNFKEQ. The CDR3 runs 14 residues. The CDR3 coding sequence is TGTGCCAGCAGCCAAGGGCAATTACAAGAGACCCAGTACTTC. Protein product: CASSQGQLQETQYF.

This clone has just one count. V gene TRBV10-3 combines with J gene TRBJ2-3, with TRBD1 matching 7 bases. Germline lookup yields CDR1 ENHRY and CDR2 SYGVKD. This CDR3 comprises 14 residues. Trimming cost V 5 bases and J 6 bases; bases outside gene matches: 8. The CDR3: CAISLGQSSDTQYF. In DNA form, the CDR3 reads TGTGCCATCAGTCTGGGACAGAGTAGCGATACGCAGTATTTT.

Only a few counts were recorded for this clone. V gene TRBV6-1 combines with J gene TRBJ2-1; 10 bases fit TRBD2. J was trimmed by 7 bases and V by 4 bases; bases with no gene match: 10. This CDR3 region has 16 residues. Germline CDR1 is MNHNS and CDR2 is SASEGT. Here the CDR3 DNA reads TGTGCCAGCAGTGGGTTAGGGGCTAGCGGGGGTAATGAGCAGTTCTTC. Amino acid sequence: CASSGLGASGGNEQFF.

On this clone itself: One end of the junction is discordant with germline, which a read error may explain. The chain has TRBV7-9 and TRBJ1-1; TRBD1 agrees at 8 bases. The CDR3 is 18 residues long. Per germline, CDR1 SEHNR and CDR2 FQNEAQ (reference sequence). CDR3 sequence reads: CSSSLAWGRGHLNTEAFF. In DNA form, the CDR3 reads TGTTCCAGCAGCTTAGCCTGGGGCAGGGGGCACTTGAACACTGAAGCTTTCTTT.

The CDR3 DNA reads TGTGCCTGGAGTACTGCAATTAACACCGGGGAGCTGTTTTTT. Protein: CAWSTAINTGELFF. V gene TRBV30 combines with J gene TRBJ2-2; D uncertain. From germline, CDR1 is GTSNPN and CDR2 SVGIG (reference sequence). The V end was cut by 2 bases, the J end by 2 bases, with 9 bases between. The CDR3 has 14 residues.

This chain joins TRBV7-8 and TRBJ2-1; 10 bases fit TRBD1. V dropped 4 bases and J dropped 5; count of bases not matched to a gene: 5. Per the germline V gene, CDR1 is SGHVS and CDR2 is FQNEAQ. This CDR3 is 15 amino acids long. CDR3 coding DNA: TGTGCCAGCAGCTGGGACAGGGGTTTCCACAATGAGCAGTTCTTC. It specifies CASSWDRGFHNEQFF.

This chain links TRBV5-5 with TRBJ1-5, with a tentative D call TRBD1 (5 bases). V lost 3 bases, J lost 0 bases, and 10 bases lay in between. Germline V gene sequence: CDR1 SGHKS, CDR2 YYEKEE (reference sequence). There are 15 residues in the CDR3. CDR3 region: CASSSDSASNQPQHF. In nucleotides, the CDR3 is TGTGCCAGCAGCTCCGACAGTGCTAGCAATCAGCCCCAGCATTTT.

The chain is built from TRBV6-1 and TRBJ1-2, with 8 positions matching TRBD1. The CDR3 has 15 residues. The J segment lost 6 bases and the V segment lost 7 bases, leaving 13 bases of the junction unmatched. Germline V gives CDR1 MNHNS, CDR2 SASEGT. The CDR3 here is CASTLHFRQGNGYTF. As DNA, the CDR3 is TGTGCCAGCACCCTACACTTCCGACAGGGGAATGGCTACACCTTC.

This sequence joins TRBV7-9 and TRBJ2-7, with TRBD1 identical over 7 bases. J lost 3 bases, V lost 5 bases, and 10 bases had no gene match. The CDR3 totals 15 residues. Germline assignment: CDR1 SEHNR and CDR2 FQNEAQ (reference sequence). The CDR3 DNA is TGTGCCAGCAGCCCAGGCGTTGGACAGGACTACGAGCAGTACTTC. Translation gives CASSPGVGQDYEQYF.